These 8 T cell receptor beta chains originate from one sample sequenced in a study of shared clonotypes between healthy human individuals. Assay used: immunoSEQ multiplex PCR; TCRdb lists only in-frame clones, some missing. This sample has some 2,400,000 clones; roughly 95% occur once, and the top ten carry roughly 0.13%. What was sequenced was naive CD4+ T cells sorted from blood. Subset noted: CD45RA+ positively selected. These receptors all come from a young man in good health.

The V and J genes are TRBV25-1 and TRBJ2-1; D remains ambiguous. Germline V gene lookup returns CDR1 MGHDK and CDR2 SYGVNS. The CDR3 runs to 12 residues. The V gene lost 2 bases and the J gene lost 12 bases, with 11 bases spanning the gap. This CDR3 is CASSERPAVQFF. DNA for the CDR3: TGTGCCAGCAGTGAACGACCCGCTGTGCAGTTCTTC. The entire variable domain, with the rest obtained from reference TRBV25-1 and TRBJ2-1, is as follows: EADIYQTPRYLVIGTGKKITLECSQTMGHDKMYWYQQDPGMELHLIHYSYGVNSTEKGDLSSESTVSRIRTEHFPLTLESARPSHTSQYLCASSERPAVQFFGPGTRLTVL.

CDR3 in DNA: TGTGCCAGCAGCGCCACTAGCGGGAGTTGGAATGAGCAGTTCTTC. The encoded protein is CASSATSGSWNEQFF. The rearrangement links TRBV7-9 to TRBJ2-1, with 11 bases matching TRBD2. The CDR3 has 15 residues. J was trimmed by 7 bases and V by 5 bases; bases with no gene match: 7. The germline CDR1 and CDR2 sequences are SEHNR and FQNEAQ (reference sequence).

The genes are TRBV21-1 and TRBJ2-5; the DNA was not compared with TRBD1, the D call given in the table. TRBV21-1 is annotated as a pseudogene. The CDR3 length is 20 residues. The CDR3 nucleotides are TGTGCCAGCAGCCCCCTCCGGGTGGCCCCGACAGGGCCCTACGGGGAGACCCAGTACTTC. Its protein is CASSPLRVAPTGPYGETQYF.

V gene TRBV10-2 combines with J gene TRBJ2-5; the match to TRBD1 covers 9 bases. CDR1 and CDR2 from the germline V gene are WSHSY and SAAADI. This CDR3 region has 16 residues. The trim removed 8 bases at V and 1 base at J, leaving 11 bases unmatched. The CDR3 sequence: CASRGWGQGSQETQYF. CDR3 DNA sequence: TGCGCCAGCCGGGGATGGGGACAGGGTTCCCAAGAGACCCAGTACTTC.

The rearrangement joins TRBV2 to TRBJ1-4; the D gene is possibly TRBD1 (5 bases). The V gene's germline CDR1 is SNHLY and CDR2 FYNNEI. CDR3 size: 15 residues. The V and J ends lost 7 bases and 5 bases respectively, with 17 bases between them. CDR3 sequence: CASKNIGGRNEKLFF. The CDR3 coding sequence is TGTGCCAGCAAAAATATTGGGGGACGGAATGAAAAACTGTTTTTT.

The V call is TRBV18, the J call TRBJ2-2, with TRBD2 identical over 10 bases. This CDR3 has 19 residues. The V gene end was trimmed by 1 base and the J gene end by 2 bases; junction bases not matched to a gene: 10. Looked up from germline, CDR1 is KGHSH and CDR2 is LQKENI. As DNA, the CDR3 is TGTGCCAGCTCACCACTTCGGACTAGCGGCACCCTAAACACCGGGGAGCTGTTTTTT. As protein: CASSPLRTSGTLNTGELFF.

This chain links TRBV29-1 with TRBJ2-5; D could derive from TRBD1 or TRBD2 (5 bases each). From germline, CDR1 is SQVTM and CDR2 ANQGSEA. The CDR3 consists of 10 residues. V was pared by 7 bases and J by 5 bases, with 8 bases between. In nucleotides, the CDR3 is TGCAGCGCCGGGGACGAGACCCAGTACTTC. Its translation: CSAGDETQYF.

This rearrangement joins TRBV6-4 to TRBJ2-7; D is undetermined. The V end was cut by 6 bases, the J end by 3 bases, with 9 bases between. The CDR3 extends over 12 amino acids. From germline, CDR1 is MRHNA and CDR2 SNTAGT. This chain's CDR3 is CASRGWDYEQYF. As DNA, the CDR3 is TGTGCCAGCAGGGGCTGGGACTACGAGCAGTACTTC.